The following is a TCR beta chain sequence with its context. This CDR3 comprises 16 residues. This sample is part of a study of blood T cell repertoires in COVID-19. Per the original methods: Estimation of nucleated cell counts was performed using reference gene primer amplification. TCRdb's table, derived via immunoSEQ multiplex PCR, lists solely in-frame clones and lacks some. The DNA gave D and trimming, while V, J and clone size come from that table. The table lists approximately 220,000 clones, roughly 84% of them singletons. The clonotype was recovered from a woman in her thirties or forties who had recovered from COVID-19. The sequenced material came from PBMCs or T cells enriched from blood (not recorded which). The chain has TRBV21-1 and TRBJ2-7; TRBD2, the table's D call, was not compared with the DNA. TRBV21-1 is an annotated pseudogene. The DNA for the CDR3 is TGTGCCAGCAGCATTACCGGGACTAGAGAGACCTACGAGCAGTACGTC. This encodes CASSITGTRETYEQYV.